Listed below are T cell receptor beta chains from one sample, sequenced in a study of PD-1 blockade in mismatch repair-deficient tumors. TCRdb's table, derived via immunoSEQ multiplex PCR, lists solely in-frame clones and lacks some. Of 100,000 to 150,000 clones in the sample, almost 90% were seen once. The input for sequencing was peripheral blood, taken just under 74 weeks after starting pembrolizumab. The receptors come from an adult with mismatch repair-deficient cancer. The CDR3 runs from the conserved cysteine through the conserved F or W. D genes are given only for firm matches. Only some rows state a clone size, as once, few, many or a class for expanded clones.

v_gene	abundance	d_gene	j_gene	CDR3aa	CDR3nt
TRBV4-1	once	NA	TRBJ2-7	CASKKDGSQGAYEQYF	TGCGCCAGCAAAAAGGATGGATCCCAGGGTGCCTACGAGCAGTACTTC
TRBV19	NA	TRBD1	TRBJ2-1	CASSPRTGLNNEQFF	TGTGCCAGTAGTCCGCGGACAGGTCTTAACAATGAGCAGTTCTTC
TRBV6-5	NA	TRBD2	TRBJ2-7	CASSLGGSSYEQYF	TGTGCCAGCAGTTTGGGCGGGAGCTCCTACGAGCAGTACTTC
TRBV30	NA	NA	TRBJ2-7	CAWSPRGSGPEQYF	TGTGCCTGGAGTCCACGAGGCTCGGGGCCCGAGCAGTACTTC
TRBV19	NA	NA	TRBJ2-7	CASSTAGARYQTYEQYF	TGTGCCAGTAGTACCGCAGGGGCGCGATATCAAACCTACGAGCAGTACTTC
TRBV14	NA	NA	TRBJ1-1	CASSQGRNRVNTEAFF	TGTGCCAGCAGCCAAGGGAGAAACCGGGTGAACACTGAAGCTTTCTTT
TRBV19	NA	TRBD2	TRBJ2-5	CASSSLAGPPRGTQYF	TGTGCCAGTAGTTCGTTAGCGGGGCCTCCAAGAGGGACCCAGTACTTC
TRBV6-5	NA	NA	TRBJ1-2	CASTHRQISNYGYTF	TGTGCCAGCACCCACCGACAGATCTCTAACTATGGCTACACCTTC
TRBV16	NA	TRBD2	TRBJ2-3	CASSQSPSGSDTDTQYF	TGTGCCAGCAGCCAATCCCCTAGCGGGAGTGACACAGATACGCAGTATTTT
TRBV7-9	NA	TRBD2	TRBJ2-3	CASSPLDGGSTDTQYF	TGTGCCAGCAGCCCCTTAGACGGGGGGAGCACAGATACGCAGTATTTT
TRBV10-3	NA	NA	TRBJ2-1	CAISESMDTQEQFF	TGTGCCATCAGTGAGTCCATGGACACTCAAGAGCAGTTCTTC
TRBV9	NA	NA	TRBJ2-2	CASSVEGYFTGELFF	TGTGCCAGCAGCGTAGAGGGCTATTTCACCGGGGAGCTGTTTTTT
TRBV19	NA	NA	TRBJ1-1	CASSSGGGRAMNTEAFF	TGTGCCAGTAGTTCTGGGGGGGGCAGGGCCATGAACACTGAAGCTTTCTTT
TRBV19	once	TRBD2	TRBJ2-2	CASSKGLGTGELFF	TGTGCCAGTAGTAAGGGACTAGGTACCGGGGAGCTGTTTTTT
TRBV11-2	NA	TRBD2	TRBJ2-3	CASSLAAGLAADGTDTQYF	TGTGCCAGCAGCTTAGCGGCAGGGCTAGCGGCTGATGGCACAGATACGCAGTATTTT
TRBV27	NA	NA	TRBJ2-1	CASSPPNKVSWYNEQFF	TGTGCCAGCAGTCCCCCAAATAAGGTATCTTGGTACAATGAGCAGTTCTTC
TRBV19	NA	NA	TRBJ2-1	CASSVGSEFYNEQFF	TGTGCCAGTAGTGTGGGGTCGGAGTTCTACAATGAGCAGTTCTTC
TRBV10-2	NA	NA	TRBJ2-3	CASSEWGADTQYF	TGCGCCAGCAGTGAGTGGGGGGCAGATACGCAGTATTTT
TRBV4-3	NA	NA	TRBJ1-2	CASSQGRGRDYGYTF	TGCGCCAGCAGCCAAGGAAGGGGCAGAGACTATGGCTACACCTTC
TRBV11-2	NA	NA	TRBJ1-1	CASSSQVGMNTEAFF	TGTGCCAGCAGCTCCCAAGTGGGGATGAACACTGAAGCTTTCTTT
TRBV19	NA	NA	TRBJ2-7	CASSPPVRPYEQYF	TGTGCCAGTAGTCCCCCCGTTCGACCCTACGAGCAGTACTTC
TRBV12-5	NA	NA	TRBJ1-2	CASGLVSTGGFSYGYTF	TGTGCTAGTGGTTTGGTCTCCACGGGTGGGTTCTCCTATGGCTACACCTTC
TRBV11-2	NA	NA	TRBJ2-1	CASSSFSHKGFF	TGTGCCAGCAGCTCTTTCTCTCATAAAGGGTTCTTC
TRBV27	NA	TRBD1	TRBJ2-5	CASKSQGGAWETQYF	TGTGCCAGCAAGTCTCAAGGGGGCGCATGGGAGACCCAGTACTTC
TRBV5-1	NA	TRBD1	TRBJ2-5	CASSTGQGTQETQYF	TGCGCCAGCAGCACCGGACAGGGGACACAAGAGACCCAGTACTTC
TRBV7-9	once	TRBD2	TRBJ2-3	CASSLMRLAGGNTDTQYF	TGTGCCAGCAGCTTAATGCGACTAGCGGGAGGGAACACAGATACGCAGTATTTT
TRBV19	few	NA	TRBJ1-5	CATAGGLVSRAQPQHF	TGTGCCACTGCTGGAGGGTTGGTCTCTCGGGCCCAGCCCCAGCATTTT
TRBV11-2	NA	NA	TRBJ2-5	CASSFQETQYF	TGTGCCAGCAGCTTCCAAGAGACCCAGTACTTC
TRBV4-1	NA	NA	TRBJ2-6	CASSQDTAGANVLTF	TGCGCCAGCAGCCAAGATACAGCTGGGGCCAACGTCCTGACTTTC
TRBV5-1	NA	NA	TRBJ2-7	CASSLGSERDIYEQYF	TGCGCCAGCAGCCTAGGCTCTGAGCGGGACATCTACGAGCAGTACTTC
TRBV7-6	NA	TRBD1	TRBJ2-4	CASSPDRGDIQYF	TGTGCCAGCAGCCCGGACAGGGGAGACATTCAGTACTTC
TRBV20-1	NA	NA	TRBJ2-2	CSARVGRELFF	TGCAGTGCTAGAGTTGGAAGGGAGCTGTTTTTT
TRBV5-1	NA	NA	TRBJ2-2	CASSFFGTGELFF	TGCGCCAGCAGCTTCTTTGGGACCGGGGAGCTGTTTTTT
TRBV27	few	TRBD1	TRBJ1-2	CASSPGDRRYYGYTF	TGTGCCAGCAGTCCGGGGGACAGGAGGTACTATGGCTACACCTTC
TRBV27	NA	NA	TRBJ2-1	CASSRGRETDEQFF	TGTGCCAGCAGTAGGGGACGAGAAACGGATGAGCAGTTCTTC
TRBV5-6	few	TRBD1	TRBJ1-4	CASSSTTGGAGEKLFF	TGTGCCAGCAGCTCGACGACAGGGGGCGCGGGTGAAAAACTGTTTTTT
TRBV5-4	NA	NA	TRBJ2-7	CASSFRDTDYEQYF	TGTGCCAGCAGCTTTCGGGACACCGACTACGAGCAGTACTTC
TRBV27	NA	NA	TRBJ2-7	CASSRGSYEQYF	TGTGCCAGCAGTCGGGGATCCTACGAGCAGTACTTC
TRBV19	NA	TRBD2	TRBJ2-1	CASSMTSGPYNEQFF	TGTGCCAGTAGTATGACTAGCGGACCCTACAATGAGCAGTTCTTC
TRBV4-1	NA	TRBD1	TRBJ1-2	CASSHPPATGRIQNYGYTF	TGCGCCAGCAGCCACCCCCCTGCGACAGGGAGGATTCAAAACTATGGCTACACCTTC
TRBV6-4	few	TRBD2	TRBJ2-1	CASSGTSGSNEQFF	TGTGCCAGCAGTGGGACTAGCGGGAGCAATGAGCAGTTCTTC
TRBV29-1	NA	NA	TRBJ1-2	CSVEGRENYGYTF	TGCAGCGTTGAGGGCAGGGAAAACTATGGCTACACCTTC
TRBV19	few	NA	TRBJ1-2	CASGNRLYGYTF	TGTGCCAGTGGGAACAGGCTCTATGGCTACACCTTC
TRBV29-1	NA	NA	TRBJ2-3	CSVVGGFGDTQYF	TGCAGCGTTGTAGGAGGGTTCGGAGATACGCAGTATTTT
TRBV5-6	NA	NA	TRBJ2-2	CASGLGGPLGQWAGELFF	TGTGCCAGCGGACTTGGGGGCCCCCTCGGGCAGTGGGCCGGGGAGCTGTTTTTT
TRBV4-1	NA	TRBD2	TRBJ2-2	CASSQSTSGVARWSGELFF	TGCGCCAGCAGCCAAAGCACTAGCGGGGTGGCCCGGTGGTCCGGGGAGCTGTTTTTT
TRBV19	NA	NA	TRBJ2-5	CASSTRQETQYF	TGTGCCAGTAGTACTCGACAAGAGACCCAGTACTTC